This TCR beta chain was sequenced during a study of CD8 T cells in Susac syndrome. An input of roughly 0.5 to 1 ug of RNA was subjected to reverse transcription using random hexamers. Amplification of TCR beta CDR3 used immunoSEQ multiplex PCR across 54 Vbeta and 13 Jbeta. Using its own MiXCR run on the immunoSEQ multiplex PCR reads, TCRdb lists one record per CDR3 protein. The sample lists about 300,000 distinct CDR3 sequences; around 91% were seen once. V was pared by 0 bases and J by 2 bases, with 11 bases between. Germline V gives CDR1 LGHNA, CDR2 YSLEER. The CDR3 has 15 amino acids. This clonotype came up once.

The rearrangement uses TRBV4-3 and TRBJ2-7, with D unresolved. The TCR sequence derives from a human donor with multiple sclerosis. The sample was CD8+ T cells from PBMCs. CDR3 DNA: TGCGCCAGCAGCCAAGATCCGACCGCTACCTACGAGCAGTACTTC. This gives the protein CASSQDPTATYEQYF.